Below are 13 T cell receptor beta chains sequenced from a single sample in a study of cytotoxic CD8 clonotypes in ibrutinib-treated CLL. Only in-frame clones appear in the TCRdb table, and some are missing; sequencing was by immunoSEQ multiplex PCR. The sample carries some 140,000 clones, approximately 81% recorded once. Source: PBMCs, taken after 24 months of ibrutinib treatment. The source of these receptors is a human donor with chronic lymphocytic leukemia.

This rearrangement joins TRBV4-3 to TRBJ1-1; 9 bases are shared with TRBD1. J lost 5 bases, V lost 4 bases, and 11 bases had no gene match. This CDR3 contains 16 residues. Per the germline V gene, CDR1 is LGHNA and CDR2 is YSLEER. DNA for the CDR3: TGCGCCAGCAGCCTTTATACCCCGGGACAGGGTACTGAAGCTTTCTTT. Amino acid sequence: CASSLYTPGQGTEAFF.

The V gene is TRBV5-5, the J gene TRBJ2-6; D may correspond to TRBD1 or TRBD2 (5 bases each). This CDR3 comprises 16 residues. Germline lookup yields CDR1 SGHKS and CDR2 YYEKEE (reference sequence). V was pared by 1 base and J by 0 bases, with 8 bases between. This CDR3 reads CASSLFGASGANVLTF. The CDR3 DNA follows: TGTGCCAGCAGCTTGTTCGGGGCCTCTGGGGCCAACGTCCTGACTTTC.

The chain links TRBV6-1 to TRBJ1-6; no reliable D call. Germline-derived CDR1 and CDR2 are MNHNS and SASEGT. V was clipped by 4 bases and J by 7 bases, with 11 bases between them. This CDR3 spans 14 amino acids. The chain's CDR3 is CASSVTGGNSPLHF. The CDR3 nucleotides are TGTGCCAGCAGTGTGACGGGCGGAAATTCACCCCTCCACTTT.

This sequence joins TRBV18 and TRBJ1-1, with D hard to call. V lost 6 bases and J 1 base, leaving 9 bases between the germline ends. Per germline, CDR1 KGHSH and CDR2 LQKENI. There are 13 residues in the CDR3. CDR3 in DNA: TGTGCCAGCTCCCAAGGACGGAACACTGAAGCTTTCTTT. Protein sequence: CASSQGRNTEAFF. Together with reference TRBV18 and TRBJ1-1, the CDR3 gives the full variable domain: NAGVMQNPRHLVRRRGQEARLRCSPMKGHSHVYWYRQLPEEGLKFMVYLQKENIIDESGMPKERFSAEFPKEGPSILRIQQVVRGDSAAYFCASSQGRNTEAFFGQGTRLTVV.

The chain combines TRBV7-2 with TRBJ1-1; tentatively, D is TRBD1 (6 bases). Per germline, CDR1 SGHTA and CDR2 FQGNSA. The CDR3 has 14 amino acids. V was trimmed by 6 bases and J by 2 bases, leaving 13 bases between them. CDR3 protein: CASRRPGTNTEAFF. CDR3 coding DNA: TGTGCCAGCAGGAGACCCGGGACAAACACTGAAGCTTTCTTT.

The chain recombines TRBV7-2 with TRBJ1-3, with 8 bases that match TRBD1. Trimming at V came to 4 bases and at J to 1 base, leaving 3 bases not matched to a gene. The CDR3 sequence is 15 residues long. Germline-derived CDR1 and CDR2 are SGHTA and FQGNSA. The CDR3 loop is CASSSHRGSGNTIYF. CDR3 nucleotides: TGTGCCAGCAGCTCACACAGGGGGTCTGGAAACACCATATATTTT.

The chain recombines TRBV7-2 with TRBJ1-5; 9 positions match TRBD1. Germline V CDR1 and CDR2: SGHTA, FQGNSA. V gave up 2 bases and J gave up 7 bases; unmatched junction bases: 9. This CDR3 is 16 amino acids long. The CDR3 DNA reads TGTGCCAGCAGCTTATTAGTAACAGGGGGCCTCCAGCCCCAGCATTTT. Translating gives CASSLLVTGGLQPQHF. Full variable domain (missing parts from reference TRBV7-2 and TRBJ1-5): GAGVSQSPSNKVTEKGKDVELRCDPISGHTALYWYRQSLGQGLEFLIYFQGNSAPDKSGLPSDRFSAERTGGSVSTLTIQRTQQEDSAVYLCASSLLVTGGLQPQHFGDGTRLSIL.

This clone came up a few times. This chain joins TRBV4-1 and TRBJ2-7; 7 bases align to TRBD2. This CDR3 has 15 amino acids. Germline V CDR1 and CDR2: MGHRA, YSYEKL. Trimming removed 0 bases from V and 6 bases from J; junction bases left unmatched: 8. The CDR3 loop is CASSQERLADLEQYF. The CDR3, as DNA: TGCGCCAGCAGCCAAGAGCGGCTAGCGGATCTCGAGCAGTACTTC.

This clone was observed a single time. CDR3 loop: CASSPILRGSNTEAFF. The CDR3 DNA reads TGTGCCAGCAGCCCTATTCTAAGGGGCAGTAACACTGAAGCTTTCTTT. The V and J genes are TRBV21-1 and TRBJ1-1; the D call in the table, TRBD1, was not verified against the DNA. TRBV21-1 is labeled a pseudogene. The length of the CDR3 is 16 residues.

V is TRBV18 and J is TRBJ1-1; D is perhaps TRBD1 (5 bases). CDR3 length equals 15 residues. The germline V and J ends were trimmed by 3 bases and 5 bases, with 16 bases remaining between them. CDR1 and CDR2 from the germline V gene are KGHSH and LQKENI. DNA for the CDR3: TGTGCCAGCTCACCCCCGGTGGGGCGGGGGACTGAAGCTTTCTTT. Encoded protein: CASSPPVGRGTEAFF.

The chain joins TRBV7-2 to TRBJ2-1; D unclear. This CDR3 is built from 14 residues. Germline V lookup: CDR1 SGHTA, CDR2 FQGNSA. V lost 6 bases to trimming and J lost 1 base, with 10 bases between them. The CDR3: CASRPGDSYNEQFF. Written as DNA, the CDR3 is TGTGCCAGCAGACCAGGTGATTCCTACAATGAGCAGTTCTTC. The full variable domain, in which reference TRBV7-2 and TRBJ2-1 provide the parts outside the CDR3, is GAGVSQSPSNKVTEKGKDVELRCDPISGHTALYWYRQSLGQGLEFLIYFQGNSAPDKSGLPSDRFSAERTGGSVSTLTIQRTQQEDSAVYLCASRPGDSYNEQFFGPGTRLTVL.

Details on this clone: One junction end disagrees with the germline gene, perhaps due to a read error. The CDR3 DNA sequence: TGTGCCAGCTCACCAAGGGACACCCTCTACAATGGGCAGTTCTTC. Its translation is CASSPRDTLYNGQFF. V usage is TRBV18 and J usage is TRBJ2-1, with D possibly being TRBD1 (6 bases). The CDR3 contains 15 residues. Germline CDR1 reads KGHSH; CDR2 reads LQKENI.

In this sample, this clone turned up a few times. This rearrangement joins TRBV7-9 to TRBJ1-1, with D uncertain. CDR1 and CDR2 (germline): SEHNR, FQNEAQ (reference sequence). V was pared by 2 bases and J by 1 base, with 5 bases between. The length of the CDR3 is 13 residues. The CDR3 protein is CASSLQGNTEAFF. The CDR3 DNA follows: TGTGCCAGCAGCTTACAAGGGAACACTGAAGCTTTCTTT.